A selection of T cell receptor beta chains follows, all from one sample in a study of vaccination and CD4 T cells after COVID-19. TCRdb reanalysed the PCR reads using MiXCR and keeps one entry per CDR3 protein. Among some 16,000 distinct CDR3 sequences, approximately 66% were seen once, and the ten largest hold roughly 1.1%. Sample: CD4+ T cells from blood, taken after SARS-CoV-2 vaccination. The receptors stem from a human donor who had recovered from COVID-19. The conserved cysteine and the conserved F or W are not part of the CDR3 here.

J: TRBJ2-7; V: TRBV3-1; CDR3: ASSRSANEQY
J: TRBJ2-5; V: TRBV27; CDR3: ASSLNTQETQY
J: TRBJ1-5; V: TRBV6-2/TRBV6-3; CDR3: ASGRFNGERGQPQH
J: TRBJ1-4; V: TRBV4-1; CDR3: ASSRLGTATNEKLF
J: TRBJ1-6; V: TRBV2; CDR3: ASRPRTTLSNSPLH
J: TRBJ2-3; V: TRBV12-3/TRBV12-4; CDR3: ASSDTRVLTDTQY
J: TRBJ2-5; V: TRBV18; CDR3: ASSQLDQETQY
J: TRBJ1-1; V: TRBV2; CDR3: ASSEELNTEAF
J: TRBJ1-5; V: TRBV6-5; CDR3: ASSYGRNNQPQH
J: TRBJ1-5; V: TRBV7-8; CDR3: ASNLAGQPQH
J: TRBJ2-3; V: TRBV28; CDR3: ASSGLRSAGQGNADTQY
J: TRBJ2-5; V: TRBV10-1; CDR3: ASSESGSPARY